The entry that follows covers one T cell receptor beta chain sequence. TCRdb ran MiXCR on the 5' RACE reads and lists one entry per CDR3 protein. The sample yields 150,000 to 200,000 distinct CDR3 sequences, approximately 6.2% seen once. These data are taken from a study of T cells after yellow fever vaccination. The CDR3 is 14 amino acids. After removal of 7 bases from V and 5 bases from J, the junction contained 7 bases not matched to a gene. Germline CDR1 is SGDLS and CDR2 is YYNGEE. Source: CD4+ T cells sorted from PBMCs, taken on the day of the first yellow fever vaccination. The receptor comes from a young man who received the YFV17D yellow fever vaccine. The V gene is TRBV9, the J gene TRBJ1-2; TRBD1 matches at 11 bases. CDR3 sequence (DNA): TGTGCCAGCTCAGGGACAGGGGGATTGTATGGCTACACCTTC. Translated: CASSGTGGLYGYTF.